What follows are 31 T cell receptor beta chains derived from one specimen sequenced in a study of T cells in Graves' hyperthyroidism and ophthalmopathy. RNA transcripts gave rise to amplified TCR beta CDR3 regions. The HTBI primer set was used in a first-round RT-PCR of the TCR CDR3. TCRdb itself ran the multiplex PCR reads through MiXCR, one entry per CDR3 protein. The sample has under 400,000 distinct CDR3 sequences; 18% are singletons. The specimen was blood. Receptor source: a woman aged 45-59 years with Graves' hyperthyroidism.

In its sample, this clonotype was seen many times. The chain employs TRBV2 and TRBJ2-7, with 9 bases aligning to TRBD1. CDR3 size: 13 residues. V lost 6 bases, J lost 3 bases, and 3 bases stayed unmatched. Germline V CDR1 and CDR2: SNHLY, FYNNEI. CDR3 residues: CASRQGARYEQYF. The CDR3 nucleotides are TGTGCCAGCAGACAGGGGGCGCGCTACGAGCAGTACTTC.

This clonotype showed up many times. V gene TRBV5-5 combines with J gene TRBJ2-1; no clear D gene. CDR3 length: 14 residues. Between the trimmed V and J ends, which lost 4 bases and 6 bases, there was a span of 14 bases. The germline V gene encodes CDR1 SGHKS and CDR2 YYEKEE (reference sequence). CDR3 residues: CASSRMGFGNEQFF. In nucleotides, the CDR3 is TGTGCCAGCAGCAGGATGGGTTTCGGCAATGAGCAGTTCTTC.

This clonotype was counted ten times or more. J is TRBJ2-1 and V is TRBV11-3, with TRBD2 matching 7 bases. Germline-derived CDR1 and CDR2 are SGHNT and YENEEA. After removal of 5 bases from V and 7 bases from J, the junction contained 5 bases not matched to a gene. This CDR3 comprises 13 residues. CDR3 coding DNA: TGTGCCAGCAGCCTGACAGCGGGGAATGAGCAGTTCTTC. This codes for CASSLTAGNEQFF.

This clonotype has ten or more counts. V usage is TRBV2 and J usage is TRBJ2-5, with 10 bases that match TRBD2. The CDR3 totals 16 residues. Germline values: CDR1 SNHLY, CDR2 FYNNEI. V was pared by 7 bases and J by 2 bases, with 10 bases of the junction left unmatched. The CDR3 coding sequence is TGTGCCAGCACCAGTGGACTAGCGGCGGGTCAAGAGACCCAGTACTTC. Translation: CASTSGLAAGQETQYF.

Many counts were recorded for this clonotype. The chain recombines TRBV3-1 with TRBJ1-6, with 11 nucleotides matching TRBD1. The V gene's germline CDR1 is LGHDT and CDR2 YNNKEL (reference sequence). V was pared by 3 bases and J by 10 bases, with 5 bases of the junction left unmatched. The CDR3 runs 15 residues. The CDR3 sequence is CASSQGTGGYSPLHF. The CDR3, as DNA: TGTGCCAGCAGCCAGGGGACAGGGGGTTACTCACCCCTCCACTTT.

This clonotype has a count of ten or more. J is TRBJ1-5 and V is TRBV2; 9 bases align to TRBD1. The CDR3 length is 14 residues. The V segment lost 6 bases and the J segment 9 bases; nucleotides outside the gene matches: 9. The germline gives CDR1 SNHLY, CDR2 FYNNEI. The CDR3 bases are TGTGCCAGCAGAAGGGACAGGGAGCAGGGGCCCCAGCATTTT. Translation gives CASRRDREQGPQHF.

The chain has TRBV5-1 and TRBJ2-5; D assignment may be TRBD1 or TRBD2 (7 bases each). The germline CDR1 and CDR2 sequences are SGHRS and YFSETQ. Trimming removed 1 base at V and 1 base at J, with 11 bases between. This CDR3 comprises 15 residues. CDR3 loop: CASSLTRGGQETQYF. The CDR3 region has the DNA TGCGCCAGCAGCTTGACCAGGGGGGGCCAAGAGACCCAGTACTTC.

This clonotype was seen only a few times. The V call is TRBV3-1, the J call TRBJ1-2; D not certain. The CDR3 consists of 12 residues. Trimming took 4 bases from V and 8 from J, leaving 11 bases between them. Germline CDR1 reads LGHDT; CDR2 reads YNNKEL (reference sequence). The CDR3 protein is CASSRASRGYTF. CDR3 coding DNA: TGTGCCAGCAGCCGGGCCTCCCGCGGCTACACCTTC.

This clonotype was seen repeatedly, ten times or more. J is TRBJ1-1 and V is TRBV27; a weak D match, TRBD1 (5 bases). V was cut by 2 bases and J by 0 bases, with 10 bases left in between. Germline V gives CDR1 MNHEY, CDR2 SMNVEV (reference sequence). CDR3 length: 15 residues. The CDR3 region is CASSLKAGLNTEAFF. The CDR3 region has the DNA TGTGCCAGCAGTTTAAAGGCAGGGTTGAACACTGAAGCTTTCTTT.

This clonotype was counted ten times or more. The chain uses TRBV3-1 and TRBJ1-5; 10 bases match TRBD1. The germline CDR1 and CDR2 sequences are LGHDT and YNNKEL (reference sequence). CDR3 length: 15 residues. V lost 4 bases and J lost 2; bases outside the gene matches: 2. In nucleotides, the CDR3 is TGTGCCAGCAGCCCCGGGACAGGGGGCAATCAGCCCCAGCATTTT. Amino acid sequence: CASSPGTGGNQPQHF.

A few counts support this clonotype. This chain joins TRBV3-1 and TRBJ2-2; 10 bases are a match to TRBD1. The CDR3 is 16 amino acids. The trim removed 4 bases at V and 3 bases at J, leaving 5 bases unmatched. Germline V CDR1 and CDR2: LGHDT, YNNKEL (reference sequence). The CDR3 protein is CASSPGTGEHTGELFF. Written as DNA, the CDR3 is TGTGCCAGCAGCCCCGGGACAGGGGAACACACCGGGGAGCTGTTTTTT.

The chain carries TRBV20-1 and TRBJ2-7; 8 positions match TRBD1. The V segment lost 6 bases and the J segment 0 bases; nucleotides outside the gene matches: 10. The V gene's germline CDR1 is DFQATT and CDR2 SNEGSKA (reference sequence). The CDR3 loop spans 15 amino acids. Here the CDR3 reads CSAGQGAPLSYEQYF. The CDR3 bases are TGCAGTGCCGGTCAGGGGGCTCCTCTCTCCTACGAGCAGTACTTC.

At least ten counts were recorded for this clonotype. The genes are TRBV5-5 and TRBJ2-1; 10 positions agree with TRBD1. CDR1 and CDR2 (germline): SGHKS, YYEKEE (reference sequence). This CDR3 region has 16 residues. The V gene end was trimmed by 4 bases and the J gene end by 0 bases; junction bases not matched to a gene: 4. The CDR3 region has the DNA TGTGCCAGCAGCGACAGGGGGCACTCCTCCTACAATGAGCAGTTCTTC. It yields the protein CASSDRGHSSYNEQFF.

With respect to this clonotype: A much larger clone differs by one base, so this may be a read error. This chain uses TRBV11-2 with TRBJ2-7, with no clear D. The V gene's germline CDR1 is SGHAT and CDR2 FQNNGV. The CDR3 spans 14 residues. The CDR3 bases are TGTGCCGGCAGCTTCCTACACACACGTTACGAGCAGTACGTC. Residues: CAGSFLHTRYEQYV.

The chain has TRBV28 and TRBJ2-3, with D tentatively TRBD2 (7 bases). CDR1 and CDR2 (germline): MDHEN, SYDVKM. The ends were cut back, 6 bases at V and 7 bases at J, with 20 bases in the middle. This CDR3 is 15 amino acids long. The CDR3 region has the DNA TGTGCCAGCAGCTCCTGGGGGGGGCCAGGGAATACGCAGTATTTT. Translating gives CASSSWGGPGNTQYF.

At least ten counts were recorded for this clonotype. The chain links TRBV30 to TRBJ1-5, with D possibly matching TRBD1 (5 bases). V gave up 0 bases and J gave up 1 base, with 7 bases separating them. The germline CDR1 and CDR2 sequences are GTSNPN and SVGIG (reference sequence). There are 14 residues in the CDR3. CDR3 DNA: TGTGCCTGGAGTGTATGGGGGAGCAATCAGCCCCAGCATTTT. It translates to CAWSVWGSNQPQHF.

The V gene is TRBV19, the J gene TRBJ2-1, with TRBD2 identical over 14 bases. Germline V CDR1 and CDR2: LNHDA, SQIVND (reference sequence). The CDR3 sequence is 13 residues long. The junction had 5 bases not matched to a gene; V was cut back by 3 bases and J by 16 bases. CDR3 in amino acids: CASSMGTSGSHFF. In nucleotides, the CDR3 is TGTGCCAGTAGTATGGGGACTAGCGGGAGCCACTTCTTC.

The chain combines TRBV13 with TRBJ1-2; D ambiguous. V shed 6 bases and J shed 4 bases, with 15 bases lying between them. The CDR3 spans 14 residues. Germline V gene lookup returns CDR1 PRHDT and CDR2 FYEKMQ (reference sequence). Here the CDR3 reads CASSSLRASYGYTF. The CDR3 region has the DNA TGTGCCAGCAGTTCCCTTCGGGCTAGCTATGGCTACACCTTC.

The sample holds a few counts of this clonotype. This chain joins TRBV20-1 and TRBJ2-7; weak D call: TRBD2 (6 bases). The germline gives CDR1 DFQATT, CDR2 SNEGSKA (reference sequence). Trimming shortened V by 2 bases and J by 7 bases, and 12 bases separated the two germline ends. The CDR3 consists of 12 residues. The CDR3 DNA sequence: TGCAGTGCTAGATTCTTGGGGGGAGAGCAGTACTTC. Its translation is CSARFLGGEQYF.

In this sample, this clonotype turned up many times. The rearrangement joins TRBV11-2 to TRBJ2-1; 9 nucleotides match TRBD2. The CDR3 consists of 16 residues. V trimming: 6 bases; J trimming: 3 bases; junction bases outside the gene matches: 9. Per germline, CDR1 SGHAT and CDR2 FQNNGV. Here the CDR3 DNA reads TGTGCCAGCAGGAAGGTGAGCGGGAGGTTCTACAATGAGCAGTTCTTC. This encodes CASRKVSGRFYNEQFF.

This rearrangement joins TRBV4-1 to TRBJ2-1; the match to TRBD2 covers 14 bases. Looked up from germline, CDR1 is MGHRA and CDR2 is YSYEKL. Losses at the gene ends were 4 bases for V and 8 bases for J; bases not matched to a gene: 10. The CDR3 runs to 17 residues. CDR3: CASSLGTSGGLRDEQFF. The CDR3 DNA sequence: TGCGCCAGCAGCCTCGGGACTAGCGGGGGCTTGAGGGATGAGCAGTTCTTC.

This clonotype has a handful of counts. The chain couples TRBV5-1 to TRBJ2-7; TRBD2 agrees at 8 bases. This CDR3 has 14 amino acids. V lost 0 bases and J lost 4; bases outside the gene matches: 3. From germline, CDR1 is SGHRS and CDR2 YFSETQ. Here the CDR3 reads CASSLATGGYEQYF. The CDR3 nucleotides are TGCGCCAGCAGCTTGGCCACGGGAGGGTACGAGCAGTACTTC.

In its sample, this clonotype was seen many times. The rearrangement links TRBV6-1 to TRBJ2-2; D possibly corresponds to TRBD2 (6 bases). The CDR3 is made up of 14 amino acids. Germline lookup yields CDR1 MNHNS and CDR2 SASEGT. Trimming took 7 bases from V and 3 from J, leaving 12 bases between them. The CDR3 sequence is CASIRRRDTGELFF. The CDR3 DNA sequence: TGTGCCAGCATTCGCAGGAGGGACACCGGGGAGCTGTTTTTT.

This clonotype has only a few counts. This chain links TRBV6-2 or TRBV6-3 with TRBJ2-1; D ambiguous. Per germline, CDR1 MNHEY and CDR2 SVGEGT. Trimming stripped 7 bases from V and 9 bases from J, with 16 bases between. This CDR3 comprises 13 residues. CDR3 region: CASTHASGGEQFF. The CDR3 DNA reads TGTGCCAGCACGCATGCCTCTGGTGGTGAGCAGTTCTTC.

The chain combines TRBV7-2 with TRBJ2-5, with 7 bases that match TRBD2. V trimming: 5 bases; J trimming: 0 bases; junction bases outside the gene matches: 12. Germline lookup yields CDR1 SGHTA and CDR2 FQGNSA. The CDR3 is made up of 17 amino acids. The CDR3 region is CASSPEGPSGHQETQYF. In DNA, the CDR3 is TGTGCCAGCAGCCCAGAGGGGCCTAGCGGACACCAAGAGACCCAGTACTTC. The entire variable domain, with the rest obtained from reference TRBV7-2 and TRBJ2-5, is as follows: GAGVSQSPSNKVTEKGKDVELRCDPISGHTALYWYRQSLGQGLEFLIYFQGNSAPDKSGLPSDRFSAERTGGSVSTLTIQRTQQEDSAVYLCASSPEGPSGHQETQYFGPGTRLLVL.

The chain is built from TRBV4-1 and TRBJ2-1; 7 positions agree with TRBD1. Looked up from germline, CDR1 is MGHRA and CDR2 is YSYEKL. The length of the CDR3 is 15 residues. The V gene end was trimmed by 4 bases and the J gene end by 5 bases; junction bases not matched to a gene: 8. The CDR3 reads CASSPRSDRDNEQFF. The CDR3 DNA sequence: TGCGCCAGCAGCCCAAGGTCTGACAGGGACAATGAGCAGTTCTTC.

This clonotype was seen just once. The rearrangement uses TRBV5-1 and TRBJ2-2; the D is unclear. The germline gives CDR1 SGHRS, CDR2 YFSETQ. Trimming removed 4 bases from V and 6 bases from J, with 7 bases in between. This CDR3 has 12 amino acids. The CDR3 loop reads CASSVGSGELFF. DNA of the CDR3: TGCGCCAGCAGCGTCGGGTCCGGGGAGCTGTTTTTT.

The gene calls are TRBV28 and TRBJ1-1, with D tentatively TRBD1 (6 bases). Deletions cut 3 bases from V and 4 bases from J, with 15 bases between. CDR3 length equals 15 residues. Germline CDR1 MDHEN, CDR2 SYDVKM. The chain's CDR3 is CASSLGDRLSTEAFF. In DNA form, the CDR3 reads TGTGCCAGCAGTTTGGGAGACAGGTTAAGCACTGAAGCTTTCTTT. Drawing the rest from reference TRBV28 and TRBJ1-1, the complete variable domain is DVKVTQSSRYLVKRTGEKVFLECVQDMDHENMFWYRQDPGLGLRLIYFSYDVKMKEKGDIPEGYSVSREKKERFSLILESASTNQTSMYLCASSLGDRLSTEAFFGQGTRLTVV.

J is TRBJ2-7 and V is TRBV2, with D perhaps TRBD1 or TRBD2 (6 bases each). Germline-derived CDR1 and CDR2 are SNHLY and FYNNEI. V lost 0 bases, J lost 5 bases, and 8 bases lay in between. The CDR3 has 13 amino acids. CDR3 DNA: TGTGCCAGCAGTGAAGCGAGGGGGGACGAGCAGTACTTC. This translates into CASSEARGDEQYF.

The rearrangement uses TRBV20-1 and TRBJ2-6; D may be TRBD1 or TRBD2 (5 bases each). V was clipped by 6 bases and J by 0 bases, with 21 bases between them. CDR3 length: 18 amino acids. Germline V gene lookup returns CDR1 DFQATT and CDR2 SNEGSKA (reference sequence). The CDR3 reads CSASERGPFDSGANVLTF. In DNA form, the CDR3 reads TGCAGTGCCTCAGAACGGGGACCCTTCGACTCTGGGGCCAACGTCCTGACTTTC.

This clonotype has more than one count but fewer than ten. This chain joins TRBV28 and TRBJ1-4, with a weak D call TRBD1 (5 bases). The CDR3 runs 15 residues. From germline, CDR1 is MDHEN and CDR2 SYDVKM. The V and J ends lost 5 bases and 7 bases respectively, with 17 bases between them. For the CDR3, the DNA is TGTGCCAGCAGTCCTCCCGGGGGGGGTTTTGAAAAACTGTTTTTT. It encodes CASSPPGGGFEKLFF. Together with reference TRBV28 and TRBJ1-4, the CDR3 gives the full variable domain: DVKVTQSSRYLVKRTGEKVFLECVQDMDHENMFWYRQDPGLGLRLIYFSYDVKMKEKGDIPEGYSVSREKKERFSLILESASTNQTSMYLCASSPPGGGFEKLFFGSGTQLSVL.